Each of the 10 T cell receptor beta chains below was sequenced from the same sample in a study of blood T cell repertoires in COVID-19. Using immunoSEQ multiplex PCR, the repertoire was profiled, and TCRdb retains in-frame clones only, with some absent. The table shows 300,000 to 450,000 clones, with 87% occurring only once. The sequenced material came from peripheral blood. The receptors here all came from a woman aged 25 to 39 with COVID-19, enrolled during active disease.

This clone came up once. The chain employs TRBV7-3 and TRBJ2-1, with 7 nucleotides matching TRBD1. After removal of 11 bases from V and 7 bases from J, the junction contained 8 bases not matched to a gene. The CDR3 sequence is 12 residues long. Per the germline V gene, CDR1 is SGHTA and CDR2 is FQGTGA. The CDR3 loop reads CASQGVGNEQFF. CDR3 DNA: TGTGCCTCCCAGGGGGTCGGAAATGAGCAGTTCTTC.

CDR3 nucleotide sequence: TGTGCCAGCAGTTCCTCAACAGGGGGCGTAGAGACCCAGTACTTC. This encodes CASSSSTGGVETQYF. This chain links TRBV6-2 or TRBV6-3 with TRBJ2-5, with 9 bases fitting TRBD1. The trim removed 4 bases at V and 4 bases at J, leaving 7 bases unmatched. Germline CDR1 MNHEY, CDR2 SVGEGT. CDR3 length: 15 residues.

The rearrangement uses TRBV10-3 and TRBJ2-2; D uncertain. Germline V CDR1 and CDR2: ENHRY, SYGVKD. V was clipped by 11 bases and J by 1 base, with 11 bases between them. The CDR3 runs to 13 residues. In nucleotides, the CDR3 is TGTGCCGCTTCGACTGGGAACACCGGGGAGCTGTTTTTT. Translated, it gives CAASTGNTGELFF.

The chain has TRBV28 and TRBJ2-7; 11 bases are a match to TRBD2. J was trimmed by 4 bases and V by 2 bases; bases with no gene match: 7. From germline, CDR1 is MDHEN and CDR2 SYDVKM. The CDR3 loop spans 16 amino acids. DNA for the CDR3: TGTGCCAGCAGTTTAGAGGTCGCTAGCGGGAGGTACGAGCAGTACTTC. It translates to CASSLEVASGRYEQYF.

This clone was detected only once. At one end the junction does not follow the germline gene, possibly because of a read error. The V and J genes are TRBV27 and TRBJ1-1; possibly TRBD1 for D (6 bases). Germline V gene sequence: CDR1 MNHEY, CDR2 SMNVEV (reference sequence). The CDR3 extends over 14 amino acids. This CDR3 is CASSLRGSVTEAFF. The CDR3 DNA reads TGTGCCAGTAGTTTAAGGGGGTCGGTCACTGAAGCTTTCTTT.

Details on this clone: The sample holds other DNA sequences that translate to the same CDR3. The chain couples TRBV30 to TRBJ1-2, with TRBD1 as a possible D gene (6 bases). The CDR3 runs 12 residues. V gave up 1 base and J gave up 8 bases, with 11 bases separating them. The germline CDR1 and CDR2 sequences are GTSNPN and SVGIG (reference sequence). For the CDR3, the DNA is TGTGCCTGGAGTGCGGGGGGCGAAGGCTACACCTTC. Translated: CAWSAGGEGYTF.

This clone was counted a few times. V gene TRBV9 combines with J gene TRBJ2-7; 10 bases fit TRBD1. The CDR3 is 13 residues long. The germline CDR1 and CDR2 sequences are SGDLS and YYNGEE. J gave up 6 bases and V 3 bases, and 3 bases lay outside the gene matches. DNA for the CDR3: TGTGCCAGCAGCGCGACAGGGGGCGGCGAGCAGTACTTC. It codes for CASSATGGGEQYF.

J is TRBJ1-1 and V is TRBV6-5; D is ambiguous. The CDR3 runs to 13 residues. V was shortened by 8 bases and J by 6 bases, with 16 bases between the two germline ends. The V gene's germline CDR1 is MNHEY and CDR2 SVGAGI. The CDR3 reads CASERDFPPEAFF. DNA for the CDR3: TGTGCCAGCGAGCGGGATTTCCCACCTGAAGCTTTCTTT.

V and J are TRBV28 and TRBJ1-3, with a tentative D call TRBD1 (5 bases). V was shortened by 3 bases and J by 7 bases, with 7 bases between the two germline ends. CDR3 length: 12 amino acids. CDR1 is MDHEN and CDR2 is SYDVKM in the germline V gene. CDR3 loop: CASSFRGNTIYF. In DNA, the CDR3 is TGTGCCAGCAGTTTCCGGGGGAACACCATATATTTT. The whole variable domain, filled in from reference TRBV28 and TRBJ1-3, reads DVKVTQSSRYLVKRTGEKVFLECVQDMDHENMFWYRQDPGLGLRLIYFSYDVKMKEKGDIPEGYSVSREKKERFSLILESASTNQTSMYLCASSFRGNTIYFGEGSWLTVV.

This clone was observed a few times. The rearrangement uses TRBV2 and TRBJ2-7; D might be TRBD2 (6 bases). This CDR3 contains 17 residues. Germline-derived CDR1 and CDR2 are SNHLY and FYNNEI. V lost 7 bases to trimming and J lost 6 bases, with 28 bases between them. The CDR3 is CASKQIPAGTPPSEQYF. CDR3 DNA sequence: TGTGCCAGCAAGCAGATTCCAGCGGGTACTCCCCCCAGCGAGCAGTACTTC.